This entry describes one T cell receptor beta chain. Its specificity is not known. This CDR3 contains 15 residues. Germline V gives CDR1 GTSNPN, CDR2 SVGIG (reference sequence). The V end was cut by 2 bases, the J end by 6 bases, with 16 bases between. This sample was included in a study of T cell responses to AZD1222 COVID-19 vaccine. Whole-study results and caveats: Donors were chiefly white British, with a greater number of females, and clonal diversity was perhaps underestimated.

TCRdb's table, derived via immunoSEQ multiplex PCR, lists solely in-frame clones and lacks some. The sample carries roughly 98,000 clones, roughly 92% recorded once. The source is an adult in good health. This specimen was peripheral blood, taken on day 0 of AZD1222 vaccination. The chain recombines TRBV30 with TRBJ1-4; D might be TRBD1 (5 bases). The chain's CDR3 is CAWSHGGGVDEKLFF. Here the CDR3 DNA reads TGTGCCTGGAGTCACGGAGGAGGGGTGGATGAAAAACTGTTTTTT.